This T cell receptor beta chain was obtained from a study of shared clonotypes between healthy human individuals. Study-wide background: Three plates each covered CD4 naive and memory; CD8 naive two, CD8 memory one.

Of note for this clone: Antigen: not known.

Each subset's genomic DNA was shared equally among a number of immunoSEQ plates. Clones were sequenced by immunoSEQ multiplex PCR, and TCRdb holds only the in-frame ones, with some missing. The sample contains 2 million to 2.5 million clones, 95% of which appear only once. Findings of the study overall: Donors were few, which limited the genetic and exposure-history diversity represented. Clonotypes shared by all four sorted-subset donors had higher generation probabilities than non-shared clonotypes.

The specimen sequenced was naive CD4+ T cells sorted from blood. As to subset: CD45RA+ positively selected. This receptor was obtained from a man in his late teens or twenties in good health.

The CDR3 DNA sequence: TGTGCCTGGACCCGTTGGAGGACGGTTAACTATGGCTACACCTTC. This sequence encodes CAWTRWRTVNYGYTF. The rearrangement links TRBV30 to TRBJ1-2; D gene ambiguous. V lost 4 bases and J lost 1, with 16 bases in between. The CDR3 loop spans 15 amino acids. Germline CDR1 and CDR2: GTSNPN and SVGIG (reference sequence).